This is a list of T cell receptor beta chains from one sample in a study of cytomegalovirus exposure and HLA in healthy donors. Repertoires were generated with immunoSEQ multiplex PCR, while TCRdb's copy carries only in-frame clones and drops some. The sample has about 96,000 clones; 55% to 75% are singletons. The sequencing sample was made of PBMCs. Every receptor here comes from a man in his sixties in good health and CMV-seronegative. Both conserved end residues are part of each CDR3. A D gene is named only where the DNA matches it firmly. Expanded clones are given a class, and other clones once, few, many or no size at all.

-,TRBD1,TRBV28,TRBJ2-7,CATIRDRVSYEQYF,TGTGCCACCATCCGGGACAGGGTCTCCTACGAGCAGTACTTC
-,-,TRBV7-9,TRBJ2-2,CAGETGELFF,TGTGCCGGGGAGACCGGGGAGCTGTTTTTT
-,-,TRBV19,TRBJ2-4,CASSIDEQKNIQYF,TGTGCCAGTAGTATAGATGAACAGAAAAACATTCAGTACTTC
-,-,TRBV10-2,TRBJ1-6,CASSGGTESSYNSPLHF,TGCGCCAGCAGTGGCGGGACGGAGAGCTCCTATAATTCACCCCTCCACTTT
few,-,TRBV11-2,TRBJ1-3,CASSLSSGNTIYF,TGTGCCAGCAGCTTGAGCTCTGGAAACACCATATATTTT
-,-,TRBV21-1,TRBJ1-6,CASSKGGRGLDNSPLHF,TGTGCCAGCAGCAAAGGAGGCAGGGGGTTGGACAATTCACCCCTCCACTTT
-,TRBD2,TRBV18,TRBJ2-7,CASSPQREYNYEQYF,TGTGCCAGCTCACCACAGCGGGAGTATAACTACGAGCAGTACTTC
-,-,TRBV29-1,TRBJ1-2,CSVATANYGYTF,TGCAGCGTCGCGACAGCTAACTATGGCTACACCTTC
-,TRBD2,TRBV7-3,TRBJ2-1,CASSTVAGLEDEQFF,TGTGCCAGCAGCACGGTAGCGGGACTTGAGGATGAGCAGTTCTTC
-,-,TRBV20-1,TRBJ2-7,CSASDRSRQYF,TGCAGTGCTTCCGACAGGTCCCGGCAGTACTTC
-,TRBD2,TRBV28,TRBJ2-7,CASSLASGSNEQYF,TGTGCCAGCAGTTTAGCTAGCGGGTCAAACGAGCAGTACTTC